This TCR beta chain came from a study of shared clonotypes between healthy human individuals. Study-wide results and limits: Only blood was sampled, and tissue TCR repertoires likely differ from blood ones. Roughly 4.6% of naive CD4 clonotypes were common to a handful of donors.

Assay runs were performed at deep level. This table comes from immunoSEQ multiplex PCR, and its TCRdb copy is limited to in-frame clones, with some not included. The table lists about 510,000 clones, about 96% of them singletons. Donors, healthy HIV-negative adults, lacked recent acute infections or vaccinations. Remarks on this clone: Its antigen is as yet unknown.

This CDR3 region has 11 residues. Germline assignment: CDR1 DFQATT and CDR2 SNEGSKA (reference sequence). Trimming shortened V by 7 bases and J by 4 bases, and 11 bases separated the two germline ends. Input material: naive CD4+ T cells sorted from blood. Described subset: CD45RA+ positively selected. The chain has TRBV20-1 and TRBJ2-7; D may be TRBD1 (5 bases). This clonotype originated in a woman younger than 45 in good health. CDR3 sequence: CSVGHDYEQYF. The CDR3 DNA is TGCAGTGTCGGACACGATTACGAGCAGTACTTC.